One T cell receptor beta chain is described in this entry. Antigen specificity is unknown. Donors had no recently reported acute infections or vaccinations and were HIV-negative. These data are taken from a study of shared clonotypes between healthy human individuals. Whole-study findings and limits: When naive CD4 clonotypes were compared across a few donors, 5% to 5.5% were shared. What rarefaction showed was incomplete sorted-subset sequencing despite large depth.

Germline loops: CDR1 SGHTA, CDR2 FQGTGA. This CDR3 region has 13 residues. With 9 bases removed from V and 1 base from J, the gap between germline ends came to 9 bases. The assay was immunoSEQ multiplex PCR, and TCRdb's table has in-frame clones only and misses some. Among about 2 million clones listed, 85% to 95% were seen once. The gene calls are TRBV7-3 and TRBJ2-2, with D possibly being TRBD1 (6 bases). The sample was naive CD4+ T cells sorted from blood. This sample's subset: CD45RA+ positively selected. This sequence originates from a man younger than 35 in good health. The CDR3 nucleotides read TGTGCCAGTCAACAGGGGAACACCGGGGAGCTGTTTTTT. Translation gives CASQQGNTGELFF.